Here is one TCR beta chain with its context. The antigen it binds to is not known. No quality values exist for individual bases; no much larger clone is one base distant. These data come from a study of neoadjuvant anti-PD-1 for oral cavity cancer (dated by TCRdb to about 2021). Regarding the complete study: Before undergoing curative-intent surgical resection, most patients got three to four biweekly nivolumab doses at 3 mg/kg. The parent correlative cohort included 11 to 13 patients, with an approximately 35% response rate. Under RECIST 1.1, a patient counted as a responder if showing complete response, partial response or stable disease, and as a non-responder if showing progression. Patients without progression received a fourth nivolumab dose around day 43 and underwent definitive surgical resection on days 50-56. Overall results and qualifications from the work: Greater tumor shrinkage correlated with larger post-treatment sizes of preexisting intratumoral clones, which suggests that expansion of preexisting clones contributed to response. TCR analyses included only three patients per response group, and the authors called for larger cohorts for validation. A higher pretreatment blood Treg/Th17 ratio correlated with both higher pretreatment blood TCRbeta clonality and lower post-treatment tumor TCRbeta clonality.

The time point label on this specimen signifies: after neoadjuvant nivolumab, at surgical resection. Patients were newly diagnosed with stage II-IVA oral cavity squamous cell carcinoma and had received no prior systemic or radiation treatment. The cohort was composed of patients with HPV-negative, locally advanced oral cavity squamous cell carcinoma. The samples were obtained from a longitudinal correlative study of a single-arm phase II trial testing neoadjuvant nivolumab in oral cavity squamous cell carcinoma. Subject-matched pre- and post-treatment PBMCs and tumors from three responders and three non-responders were subjected to genomic DNA-based TCRbeta sequencing. Genomic DNA was isolated from tumor tissue using the Maxwell RSC DNA from Tissue kit. From the cysteine up to the phenylalanine, the CDR3 has a length of 16 residues. Only CDR3 DNA remains: 48 bases, in frame from the first base. As encoded in the germline V gene (reference sequence), CDR1 is LNHDA while CDR2 is SQIVND. V lost 9 bases and J lost 11 bases; the stretch between them is 31 bases long.

Tumor libraries used mostly roughly 4.6 ug of input genomic DNA for survey sequencing, with two replicates per sample. TCRbeta libraries were prepared with the immunoSEQ hsTCRbeta kit according to the manufacturer's instructions. The finished libraries were brought together in one pool at 2.5 to 3.5 nM, which was then read using an Illumina NovaSeq 6000 S4 flow cell. For the original study's pipeline: Raw data preprocessing and quality control were performed with the immunoSEQ Analyzer. The analysis was limited to productive rearrangements, and each clonotype was defined by a unique CDR3 amino acid sequence. Repertoire clonality was estimated as the Gini-Simpson index, which was calculated using the R package tcR. Student's t test was used to compare Gini indices, while Pearson correlation assessed associations with tumor size change. This immuneACCESS table, as held by TCRdb, lists in-frame sequences with V and J called but not all clones. Of the missing ones, under half trace to an unresolved V gene in checked studies; the others have no known cause. The V and J calls and the clone size are those of that table, but D and trimming were determined from the DNA. The sample data list more than 5,500 clones, and approximately 53% of these were observed just once. The ten largest account for 7.2% of the sample.

The sequence links TRBV19 to TRBJ1-2; tentative D gene TRBD1, with 5 bases matching. The receptor was derived from a person aged 40-85 years with oral cavity squamous cell carcinoma. The sequencing used tumor tissue, collected after nivolumab (anti-PD-1) treatment. At the DNA level, the sequence is TGTGCCAGCAAACCTAGTTCAAACCGGGACGCATTAAGGTACACCTTC. This yields the protein CASKPSSNRDALRYTF.